The source of this T cell receptor (beta chain) is a study of control samples from healthy donors and cancer patients. Sequenced by immunoSEQ multiplex PCR; TCRdb stores in-frame clones only, minus some. The table lists tens of thousands of clones, 87% of them singletons. The length of the CDR3 is 14 residues. Germline V gives CDR1 MDHEN, CDR2 SYDVKM. V was clipped by 5 bases and J by 6 bases, with 14 bases between them. This rearrangement joins TRBV28 to TRBJ1-5; no definite D call. Material for sequencing was PBMCs. The clonotype was recovered from a man aged 60 to 75 with head and neck cancer. CDR3 coding DNA: TGTGCCAGCAGTGCGATGCATCGGGTTCAGCCCCAGCATTTT. It yields the protein CASSAMHRVQPQHF.